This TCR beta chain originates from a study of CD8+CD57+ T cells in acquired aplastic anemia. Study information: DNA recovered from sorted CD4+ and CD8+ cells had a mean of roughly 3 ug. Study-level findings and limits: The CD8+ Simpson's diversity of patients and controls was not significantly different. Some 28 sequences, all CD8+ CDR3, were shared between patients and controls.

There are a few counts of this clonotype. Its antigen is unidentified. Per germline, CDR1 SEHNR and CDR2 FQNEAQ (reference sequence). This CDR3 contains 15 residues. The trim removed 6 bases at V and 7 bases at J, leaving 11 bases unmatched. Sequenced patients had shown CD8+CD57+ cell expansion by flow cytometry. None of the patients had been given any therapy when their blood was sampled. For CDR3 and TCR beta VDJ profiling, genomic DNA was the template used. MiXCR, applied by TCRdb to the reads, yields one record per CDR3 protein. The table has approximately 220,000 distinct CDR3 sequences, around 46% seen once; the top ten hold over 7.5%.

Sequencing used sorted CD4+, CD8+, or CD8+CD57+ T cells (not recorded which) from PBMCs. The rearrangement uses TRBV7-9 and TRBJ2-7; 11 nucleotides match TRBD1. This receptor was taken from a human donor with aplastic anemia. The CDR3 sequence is CASSSPGTGGAEQYF. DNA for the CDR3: TGTGCCAGCAGTTCACCCGGGACAGGGGGGGCTGAGCAGTACTTC.